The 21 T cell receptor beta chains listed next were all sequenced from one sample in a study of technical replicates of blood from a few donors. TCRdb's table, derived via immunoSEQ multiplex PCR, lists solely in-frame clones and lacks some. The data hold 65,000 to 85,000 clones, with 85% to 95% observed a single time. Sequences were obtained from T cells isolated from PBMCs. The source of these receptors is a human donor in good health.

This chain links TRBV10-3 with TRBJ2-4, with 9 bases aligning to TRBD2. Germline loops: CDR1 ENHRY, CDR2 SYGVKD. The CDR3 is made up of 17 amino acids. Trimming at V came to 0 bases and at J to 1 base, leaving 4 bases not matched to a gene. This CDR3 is CAISESLAGMAKNIQYF. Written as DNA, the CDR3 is TGTGCCATCAGTGAGTCACTAGCGGGTATGGCCAAAAACATTCAGTACTTC.

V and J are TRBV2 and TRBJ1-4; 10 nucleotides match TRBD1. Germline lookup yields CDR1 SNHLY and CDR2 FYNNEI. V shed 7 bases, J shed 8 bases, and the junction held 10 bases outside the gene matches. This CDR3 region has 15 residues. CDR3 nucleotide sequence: TGTGCCAGCAAGGACTCCGGGACAGGGGCGGAAAAACTGTTTTTT. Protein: CASKDSGTGAEKLFF.

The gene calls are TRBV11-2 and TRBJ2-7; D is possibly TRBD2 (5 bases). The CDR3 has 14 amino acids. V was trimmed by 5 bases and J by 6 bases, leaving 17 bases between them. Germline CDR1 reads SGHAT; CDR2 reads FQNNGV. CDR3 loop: CASSPRRTGGEQYF. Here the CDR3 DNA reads TGTGCCAGCAGCCCTCGACGGACTGGCGGCGAGCAGTACTTC. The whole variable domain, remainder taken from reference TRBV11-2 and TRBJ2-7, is EAGVAQSPRYKIIEKRQSVAFWCNPISGHATLYWYQQILGQGPKLLIQFQNNGVVDDSQLPKDRFSAERLKGVDSTLKIQPAKLEDSAVYLCASSPRRTGGEQYFGPGTRLTVT.

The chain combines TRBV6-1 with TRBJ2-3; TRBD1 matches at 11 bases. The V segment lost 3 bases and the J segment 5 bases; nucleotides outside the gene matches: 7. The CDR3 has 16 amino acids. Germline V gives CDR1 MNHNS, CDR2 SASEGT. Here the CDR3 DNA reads TGTGCCAGCAGTGATTCCGGGACAGGGGGAGTAGATACGCAGTATTTT. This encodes CASSDSGTGGVDTQYF.

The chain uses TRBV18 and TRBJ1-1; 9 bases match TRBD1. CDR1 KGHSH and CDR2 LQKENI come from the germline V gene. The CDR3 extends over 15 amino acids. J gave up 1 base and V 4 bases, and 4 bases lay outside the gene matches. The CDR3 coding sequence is TGTGCCAGCTCACGCGGACAGGGGTCGAACACTGAAGCTTTCTTT. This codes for CASSRGQGSNTEAFF.

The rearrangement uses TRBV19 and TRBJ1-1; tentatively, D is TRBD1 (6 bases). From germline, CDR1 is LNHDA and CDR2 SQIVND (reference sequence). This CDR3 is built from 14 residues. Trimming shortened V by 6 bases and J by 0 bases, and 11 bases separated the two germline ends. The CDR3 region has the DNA TGTGCCAGTAGGGACAGTCCTATGAACACTGAAGCTTTCTTT. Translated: CASRDSPMNTEAFF.

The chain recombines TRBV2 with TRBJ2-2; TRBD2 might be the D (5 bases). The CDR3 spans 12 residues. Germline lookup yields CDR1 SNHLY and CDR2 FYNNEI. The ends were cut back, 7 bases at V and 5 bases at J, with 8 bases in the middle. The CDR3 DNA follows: TGTGCCAGCACCACGGGGACCGGGGAGCTGTTTTTT. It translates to CASTTGTGELFF.

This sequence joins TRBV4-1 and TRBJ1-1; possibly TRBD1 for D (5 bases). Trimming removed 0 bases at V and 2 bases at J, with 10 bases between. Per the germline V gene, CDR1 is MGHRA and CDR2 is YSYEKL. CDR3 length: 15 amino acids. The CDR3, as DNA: TGCGCCAGCAGCCAAGAGACAGAGCTTAACACTGAAGCTTTCTTT. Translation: CASSQETELNTEAFF.

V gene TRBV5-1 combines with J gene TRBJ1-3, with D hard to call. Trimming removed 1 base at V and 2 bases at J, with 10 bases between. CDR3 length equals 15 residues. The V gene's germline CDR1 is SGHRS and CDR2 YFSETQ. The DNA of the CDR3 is TGCGCCAGCAGCTTGCTAGGTCTCACTGGAAACACCATATATTTT. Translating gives CASSLLGLTGNTIYF.

The CDR3 is CASSYSRYQETQYF. The CDR3 DNA reads as TGTGCCAGCAGTTACTCCAGGTACCAAGAGACCCAGTACTTC. This chain joins TRBV6-5 and TRBJ2-5, with unresolved D. Germline values: CDR1 MNHEY, CDR2 SVGAGI. V lost 0 bases, J lost 0 bases, and 5 bases lay in between. This CDR3 has 14 amino acids.

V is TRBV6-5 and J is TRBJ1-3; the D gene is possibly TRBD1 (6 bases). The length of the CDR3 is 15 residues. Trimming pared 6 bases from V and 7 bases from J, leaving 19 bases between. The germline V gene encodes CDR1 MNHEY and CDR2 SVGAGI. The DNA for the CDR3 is TGTGCCAGCAGACCAATAAAACAGGGCTGGAACACCATATATTTT. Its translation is CASRPIKQGWNTIYF.

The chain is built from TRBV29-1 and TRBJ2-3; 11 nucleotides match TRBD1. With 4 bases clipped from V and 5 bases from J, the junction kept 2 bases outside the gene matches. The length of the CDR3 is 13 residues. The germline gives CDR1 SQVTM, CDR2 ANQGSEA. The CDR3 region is CSVGGTGGDTQYF. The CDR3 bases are TGCAGCGTTGGAGGGACAGGGGGAGATACGCAGTATTTT.

For the CDR3, the DNA is TGCGCCAGCAGCTTGGGGCCAGGGACAGCTGGAAACACCATATATTTT. It codes for CASSLGPGTAGNTIYF. The rearrangement links TRBV5-1 to TRBJ1-3; 7 positions agree with TRBD1. The CDR3 totals 16 residues. V shed 0 bases and J 2 bases; nucleotides not matched to a gene: 5. Germline assignment: CDR1 SGHRS and CDR2 YFSETQ.

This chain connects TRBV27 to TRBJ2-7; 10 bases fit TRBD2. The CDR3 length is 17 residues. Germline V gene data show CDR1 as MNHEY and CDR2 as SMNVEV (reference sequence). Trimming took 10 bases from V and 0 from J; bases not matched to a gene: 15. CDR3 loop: CATAGVAGGIISYEQYF. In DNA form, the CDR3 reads TGTGCCACGGCGGGGGTAGCGGGAGGAATCATCTCCTACGAGCAGTACTTC.

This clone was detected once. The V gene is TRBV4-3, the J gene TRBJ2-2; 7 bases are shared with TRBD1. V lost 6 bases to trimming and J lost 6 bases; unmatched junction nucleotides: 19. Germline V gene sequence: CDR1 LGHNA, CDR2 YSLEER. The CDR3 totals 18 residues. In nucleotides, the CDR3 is TGCGCCAGCAGTTCAAGGGCCCCAGGGACAGCGCGCCCCGGGGAGCTGTTTTTT. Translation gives CASSSRAPGTARPGELFF.

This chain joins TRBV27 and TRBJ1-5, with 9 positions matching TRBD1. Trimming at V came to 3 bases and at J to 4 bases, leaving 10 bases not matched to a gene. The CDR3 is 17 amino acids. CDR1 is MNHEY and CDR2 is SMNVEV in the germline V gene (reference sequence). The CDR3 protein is CASSFVGTGRLNQPQHF. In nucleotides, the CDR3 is TGTGCCAGCAGTTTTGTTGGGACAGGGAGACTTAATCAGCCCCAGCATTTT.

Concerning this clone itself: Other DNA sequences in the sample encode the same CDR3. The CDR3 bases are TGTGCCAGCAGTTACCGGACAGGGTCGTATGGCTACACCTTC. Its protein product is CASSYRTGSYGYTF. The chain is built from TRBV6-5 and TRBJ1-2; 8 bases fit TRBD1. The CDR3 totals 14 residues. Unmatched junction bases numbered 4, after V lost 2 bases and J lost 5 bases. CDR1 MNHEY and CDR2 SVGAGI come from the germline V gene.

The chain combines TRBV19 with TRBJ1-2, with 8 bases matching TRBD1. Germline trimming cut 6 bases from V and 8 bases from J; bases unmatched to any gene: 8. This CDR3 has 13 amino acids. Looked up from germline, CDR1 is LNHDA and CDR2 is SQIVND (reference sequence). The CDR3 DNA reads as TGTGCCAGTAGGTTTCAGGGGGCGGACGGCTACACCTTC. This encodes CASRFQGADGYTF.

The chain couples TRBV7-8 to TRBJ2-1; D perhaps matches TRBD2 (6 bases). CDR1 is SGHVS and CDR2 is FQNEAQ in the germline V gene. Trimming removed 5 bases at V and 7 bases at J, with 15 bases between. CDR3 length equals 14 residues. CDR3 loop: CASSLGLLSNEQFF. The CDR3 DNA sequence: TGTGCCAGCAGCCTGGGACTCCTGAGTAATGAGCAGTTCTTC.

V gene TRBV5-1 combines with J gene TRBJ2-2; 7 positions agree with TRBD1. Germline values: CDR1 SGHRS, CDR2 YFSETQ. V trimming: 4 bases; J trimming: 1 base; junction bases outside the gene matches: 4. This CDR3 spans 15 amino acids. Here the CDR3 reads CASSLGQENTGELFF. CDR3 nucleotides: TGCGCCAGCAGCCTAGGACAGGAGAACACCGGGGAGCTGTTTTTT. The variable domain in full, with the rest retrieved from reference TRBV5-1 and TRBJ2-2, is KAGVTQTPRYLIKTRGQQVTLSCSPISGHRSVSWYQQTPGQGLQFLFEYFSETQRNKGNFPGRFSGRQFSNSRSEMNVSTLELGDSALYLCASSLGQENTGELFFGEGSRLTVL.

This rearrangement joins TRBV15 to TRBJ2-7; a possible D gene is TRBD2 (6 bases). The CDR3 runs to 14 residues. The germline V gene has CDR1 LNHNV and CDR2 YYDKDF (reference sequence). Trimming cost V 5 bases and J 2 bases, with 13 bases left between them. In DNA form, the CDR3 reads TGTGCCACCAGCCAAGGAGCGGGCGCCTACGAGCAGTACTTC. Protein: CATSQGAGAYEQYF.